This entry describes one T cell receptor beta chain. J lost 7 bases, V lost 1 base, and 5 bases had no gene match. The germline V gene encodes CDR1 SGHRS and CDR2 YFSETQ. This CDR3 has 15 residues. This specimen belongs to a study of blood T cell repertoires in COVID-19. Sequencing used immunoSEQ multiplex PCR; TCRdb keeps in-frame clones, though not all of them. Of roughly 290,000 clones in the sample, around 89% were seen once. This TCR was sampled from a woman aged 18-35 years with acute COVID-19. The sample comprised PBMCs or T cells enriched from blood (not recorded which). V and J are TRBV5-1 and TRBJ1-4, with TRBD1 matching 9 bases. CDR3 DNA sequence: TGCGCCAGCAGCTTGACCGGGACAGGGAGTGAAAAACTGTTTTTT. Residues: CASSLTGTGSEKLFF.